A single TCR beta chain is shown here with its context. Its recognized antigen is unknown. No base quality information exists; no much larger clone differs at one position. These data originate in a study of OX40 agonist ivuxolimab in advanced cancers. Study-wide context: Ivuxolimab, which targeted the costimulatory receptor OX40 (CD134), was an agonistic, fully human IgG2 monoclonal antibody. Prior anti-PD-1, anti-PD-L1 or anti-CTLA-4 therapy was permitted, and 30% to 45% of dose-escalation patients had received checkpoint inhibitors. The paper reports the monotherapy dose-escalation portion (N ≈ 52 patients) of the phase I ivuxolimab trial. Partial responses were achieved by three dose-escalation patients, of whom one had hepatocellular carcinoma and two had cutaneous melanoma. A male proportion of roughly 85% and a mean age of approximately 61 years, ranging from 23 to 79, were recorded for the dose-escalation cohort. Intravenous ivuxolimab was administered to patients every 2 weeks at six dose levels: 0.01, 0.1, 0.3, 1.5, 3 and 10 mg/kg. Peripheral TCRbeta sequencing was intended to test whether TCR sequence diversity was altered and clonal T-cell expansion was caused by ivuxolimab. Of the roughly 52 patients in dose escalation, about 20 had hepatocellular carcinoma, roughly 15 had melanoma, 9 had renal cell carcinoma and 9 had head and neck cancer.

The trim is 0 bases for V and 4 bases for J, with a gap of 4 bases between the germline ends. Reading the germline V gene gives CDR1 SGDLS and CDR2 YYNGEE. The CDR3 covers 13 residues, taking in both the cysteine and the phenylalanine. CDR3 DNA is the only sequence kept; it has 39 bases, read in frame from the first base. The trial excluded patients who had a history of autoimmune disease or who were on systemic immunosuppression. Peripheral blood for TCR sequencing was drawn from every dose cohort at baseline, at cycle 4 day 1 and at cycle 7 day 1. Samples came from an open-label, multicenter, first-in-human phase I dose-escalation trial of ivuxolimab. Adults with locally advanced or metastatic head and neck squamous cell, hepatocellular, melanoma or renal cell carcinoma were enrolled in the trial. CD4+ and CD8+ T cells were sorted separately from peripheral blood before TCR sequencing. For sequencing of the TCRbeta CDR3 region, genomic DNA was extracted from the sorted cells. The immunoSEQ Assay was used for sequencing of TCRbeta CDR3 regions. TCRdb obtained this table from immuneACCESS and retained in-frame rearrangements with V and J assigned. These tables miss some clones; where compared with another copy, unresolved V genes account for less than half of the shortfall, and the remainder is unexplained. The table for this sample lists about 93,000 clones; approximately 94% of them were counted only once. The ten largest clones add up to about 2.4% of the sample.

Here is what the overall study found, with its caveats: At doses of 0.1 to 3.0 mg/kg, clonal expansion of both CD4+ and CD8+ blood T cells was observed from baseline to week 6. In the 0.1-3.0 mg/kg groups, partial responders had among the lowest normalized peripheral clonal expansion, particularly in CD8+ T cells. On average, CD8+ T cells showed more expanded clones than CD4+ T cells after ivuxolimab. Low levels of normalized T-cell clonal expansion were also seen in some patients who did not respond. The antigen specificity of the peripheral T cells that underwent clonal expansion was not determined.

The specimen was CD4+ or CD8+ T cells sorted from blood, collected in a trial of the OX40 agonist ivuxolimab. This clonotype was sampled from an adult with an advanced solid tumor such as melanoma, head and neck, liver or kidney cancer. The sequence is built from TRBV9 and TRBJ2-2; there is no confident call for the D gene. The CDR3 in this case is CASSVGATGELFF. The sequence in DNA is TGTGCCAGCAGCGTAGGCGCCACCGGGGAGCTGTTTTTT.